This TCR beta chain was identified in a study of graft-versus-host responses after intestinal transplantation. Profiled with immunoSEQ multiplex PCR; TCRdb holds only in-frame clones, not every one. The sample has approximately 60,000 clones, more than 85% seen once. Regarding this clone: Its specificity is unknown.

This TCR was recovered from a human donor who was the organ donor for an intestinal transplant. The sequences come from unstimulated CD8+ T cells sorted from spleen or lymph node cells, collected before transplant.

The CDR3 bases are TGTGCCATCAGTGAGACCGGGACTAGCGGGAGAGGGTCCTACGAGCAGTACTTC. Encoded protein: CAISETGTSGRGSYEQYF. V usage is TRBV10-3 and J usage is TRBJ2-7; TRBD2 matches at 14 bases. The CDR3 extends over 18 amino acids. J was trimmed by 1 base and V by 2 bases; bases with no gene match: 7. The germline CDR1 and CDR2 sequences are ENHRY and SYGVKD.